A single sample is the source of the 14 T cell receptor beta chains below, sequenced in a study of shared clonotypes between healthy human individuals. Clones were sequenced by immunoSEQ multiplex PCR, and TCRdb holds only the in-frame ones, with some missing. Of a few million clones listed, 93% were seen once; the top ten hold around 1.8%. Terminally differentiated effector memory CD45RA+ cells were excluded by CCR7 positive selection of CD45RO-negative cells. Sequencing was performed on naive CD8+ T cells from PBMCs. These receptors were collected from a man younger than 35 in good health. Some clones in this sample may be carry-over from other donors' samples.

The rearrangement joins TRBV11-2 to TRBJ2-7; 11 positions match TRBD2. Germline assignment: CDR1 SGHAT and CDR2 FQNNGV. The CDR3 length is 16 residues. J was trimmed by 5 bases and V by 5 bases; bases with no gene match: 11. CDR3 sequence (DNA): TGTGCCAGCAGCGAGGGGAAACTAGCGGGAGTCCACGAGCAGTACTTC. Its translation: CASSEGKLAGVHEQYF.

This sequence joins TRBV7-6 and TRBJ2-2, with D perhaps matching TRBD2 (5 bases). V was cut by 6 bases and J by 0 bases, with 11 bases left in between. Germline V CDR1 and CDR2: SGHVS, FNYEAQ. The CDR3 has 15 amino acids. CDR3 sequence (DNA): TGTGCCAGCAGAGTGGGAGTCGCGAACACCGGGGAGCTGTTTTTT. Its translation: CASRVGVANTGELFF.

The chain has TRBV27 and TRBJ2-1; D unclear. Germline values: CDR1 MNHEY, CDR2 SMNVEV (reference sequence). Trimming pared 6 bases from V and 4 bases from J, leaving 19 bases between. This CDR3 region has 16 residues. The DNA for the CDR3 is TGTGCCAGCAGCCCTCTACTCCTTACGGATTACAATGAGCAGTTCTTC. As protein: CASSPLLLTDYNEQFF.

DNA of the CDR3: TGCGCCAGCAGCTTGGCGGGGGGACTAGTGAAACATGAGCAGTTCTTC. Protein sequence: CASSLAGGLVKHEQFF. The chain is built from TRBV5-1 and TRBJ2-1, with 8 bases lining up with TRBD2. The V segment lost 0 bases and the J segment 8 bases; nucleotides outside the gene matches: 10. Per germline, CDR1 SGHRS and CDR2 YFSETQ. The length of the CDR3 is 16 residues.

J is TRBJ1-1 and V is TRBV27, with a weak D call TRBD1 (6 bases). CDR3 length: 16 amino acids. V was pared by 7 bases and J by 3 bases, with 21 bases between. Germline CDR1 is MNHEY and CDR2 is SMNVEV (reference sequence). CDR3 sequence: CASTPRLQGPDTEAFF. In DNA, the CDR3 is TGTGCCAGCACCCCTCGACTACAGGGACCGGACACTGAAGCTTTCTTT.

This chain connects TRBV4-3 to TRBJ1-1; TRBD1 is a possible D gene (6 bases). The germline gives CDR1 LGHNA, CDR2 YSLEER. CDR3 length: 17 residues. V was shortened by 4 bases and J by 1 base, with 19 bases between the two germline ends. As DNA, the CDR3 is TGCGCCAGCAGCCCGTATTTCACCCTGACAGGGAACACTGAAGCTTTCTTT. Amino acids: CASSPYFTLTGNTEAFF.

The V call is TRBV7-9, the J call TRBJ2-7; TRBD2 might be the D (6 bases). There are 15 residues in the CDR3. In germline, CDR1 is SEHNR, CDR2 FQNEAQ (reference sequence). V lost 5 bases to trimming and J lost 4 bases, with 18 bases between them. This CDR3 is CASSPPWREVYEQYF. The CDR3 DNA reads TGTGCCAGCAGCCCCCCGTGGAGGGAGGTGTACGAGCAGTACTTC.

The chain couples TRBV7-2 to TRBJ2-3, with 8 bases identical to TRBD2. The CDR3 length is 16 residues. Per the germline V gene, CDR1 is SGHTA and CDR2 is FQGNSA. J lost 0 bases, V lost 4 bases, and 6 bases had no gene match. The CDR3 DNA sequence: TGTGCCAGCAGCTATACTAGCGGCCAAAGCACAGATACGCAGTATTTT. Translated: CASSYTSGQSTDTQYF.

V gene TRBV9 combines with J gene TRBJ1-1; TRBD1 matches at 7 bases. With 4 bases clipped from V and 1 base from J, the junction kept 7 bases outside the gene matches. Germline assignment: CDR1 SGDLS and CDR2 YYNGEE. The CDR3 contains 15 residues. The CDR3 spells CASSPKGTANTEAFF. In DNA, the CDR3 is TGTGCCAGCAGCCCGAAGGGGACAGCGAACACTGAAGCTTTCTTT.

V and J are TRBV19 and TRBJ1-5, with a weak D call TRBD1 (6 bases). The V and J ends lost 5 bases and 10 bases respectively, with 18 bases between them. CDR1 LNHDA and CDR2 SQIVND come from the germline V gene (reference sequence). The length of the CDR3 is 14 residues. CDR3 sequence: CASSQRGFGIPQHF. The CDR3 DNA reads TGTGCCAGTAGTCAAAGGGGGTTTGGGATCCCCCAGCATTTT.

The chain employs TRBV5-1 and TRBJ1-1; the match to TRBD1 covers 7 bases. There are 16 residues in the CDR3. V dropped 0 bases and J dropped 2; count of bases not matched to a gene: 7. Germline CDR1 and CDR2: SGHRS and YFSETQ. The CDR3 coding sequence is TGCGCCAGCAGCTTGGTGTCAGGGGGTCTAAACACTGAAGCTTTCTTT. This gives the protein CASSLVSGGLNTEAFF.

This clone was counted a single time. The chain is built from TRBV18 and TRBJ1-1, with 10 bases aligning to TRBD1. From germline, CDR1 is KGHSH and CDR2 LQKENI. The CDR3 is 15 residues long. The ends lost 3 bases at V and 6 bases at J; junction bases unmatched: 7. CDR3 coding DNA: TGTGCCAGCTCACCTACCGGGACAGGGGCCTCTGAAGCTTTCTTT. Its translation is CASSPTGTGASEAFF.

This chain joins TRBV5-6 and TRBJ1-2; D call uncertain. Germline values: CDR1 SGHDT, CDR2 YYEEEE. The V and J ends lost 0 bases and 3 bases respectively, with 12 bases between them. This CDR3 contains 15 residues. The CDR3 loop is CASSLGVMGYYGYTF. CDR3 coding DNA: TGTGCCAGCAGCTTGGGTGTTATGGGCTACTATGGCTACACCTTC.

The chain employs TRBV10-3 and TRBJ2-3; D is unclear. The CDR3 runs to 17 residues. Trimming stripped 6 bases from V and 4 bases from J, with 23 bases between. Germline values: CDR1 ENHRY, CDR2 SYGVKD. The CDR3: CAIRVSDYSTDPDTQYF. CDR3 in DNA: TGTGCCATCAGGGTTTCGGATTACAGTACCGATCCAGATACGCAGTATTTT.